This T cell receptor beta chain comes out of a study of lung T cells in sarcoidosis with Löfgren's syndrome. Study-level findings and limits: TRAV12-1 preferentially paired with TRBV2, with homologous CDR3s.

With respect to this clonotype: The antigen is unknown. A much larger clone is a single base away; this may be a read error.

TCRdb itself ran the reads through MiXCR, one entry per CDR3 protein. Of roughly 20,000 distinct CDR3 sequences listed, about 20% are singletons. This CDR3 comprises 16 residues. V dropped 4 bases and J dropped 5 bases, with 23 bases sitting between them. Germline values: CDR1 SQVTM, CDR2 ANQGSEA. The source material was CD4+ T cells from PBMCs. This clonotype was obtained from a human donor with sarcoidosis (Löfgren's syndrome or another form), or a control subject (not recorded which). This chain connects TRBV29-1 to TRBJ1-2; no firm D call. CDR3 residues: CSVVSTWTSPNYGYTF. CDR3 DNA sequence: TGCAGCGTTGTGTCTACCTGGACCTCCCCAAATTATGGCTACACCTTC.